These 9 T cell receptor beta chains share one sample of origin, sequenced in a study of T cells in Graves' hyperthyroidism and ophthalmopathy. TCR beta CDR3 sequences were amplified from RNA transcripts. First-round RT-PCR with HTBI primers amplified the TCR CDR3 region. TCRdb itself ran the multiplex PCR reads through MiXCR, one entry per CDR3 protein. Here the sample spans about 260,000 distinct CDR3 sequences, around 22% being singletons. Material for sequencing was blood. Receptors were obtained from a man aged 30 to 39 with Graves' ophthalmopathy.

This chain connects TRBV19 to TRBJ2-2; weak D call: TRBD2 (6 bases). V was clipped by 3 bases and J by 0 bases, with 8 bases between them. From germline, CDR1 is LNHDA and CDR2 SQIVND (reference sequence). This CDR3 spans 15 amino acids. The CDR3 sequence: CASSIGGANTGELFF. As DNA, the CDR3 is TGTGCCAGTAGTATCGGGGGAGCGAACACCGGGGAGCTGTTTTTT.

In its sample, this clonotype was seen many times. CDR3: CASSDGLAGVYEQYF. The CDR3 coding sequence is TGCGCCAGCAGTGATGGACTAGCGGGAGTATACGAGCAGTACTTC. The chain has TRBV10-1 and TRBJ2-7; 13 bases match TRBD2. The trim removed 3 bases at V and 4 bases at J, leaving 3 bases unmatched. Germline V gene lookup returns CDR1 WNHNN and CDR2 SYGVQD (reference sequence). The CDR3 loop spans 15 amino acids.

This clonotype was detected only a few times. The V call is TRBV27, the J call TRBJ2-7; possibly TRBD1 for D (6 bases). Germline-derived CDR1 and CDR2 are MNHEY and SMNVEV (reference sequence). The CDR3 runs to 15 residues. V was cut by 4 bases and J by 1 base, with 14 bases left in between. The DNA of the CDR3 is TGTGCCAGCAGTTCAAACCGGGACACATCCTACGAGCAGTACTTC. Its translation: CASSSNRDTSYEQYF.

This clonotype has a handful of counts. V is TRBV5-1 and J is TRBJ2-1; D not resolved. The CDR3 is made up of 15 amino acids. Trimming left V 7 bases short and J 0 bases short, with 14 bases between. The germline V gene encodes CDR1 SGHRS and CDR2 YFSETQ. This chain's CDR3 is CASHFSGISYNEQFF. In DNA, the CDR3 is TGCGCCAGCCACTTTAGTGGAATCTCCTACAATGAGCAGTTCTTC.

In this sample, this clonotype turned up a few times. The chain joins TRBV10-3 to TRBJ1-1, with D uncertain. The length of the CDR3 is 12 residues. Germline lookup yields CDR1 ENHRY and CDR2 SYGVKD. With 8 bases removed from V and 5 bases from J, the gap between germline ends came to 12 bases. The CDR3 here is CAIGNFGTEAFF. CDR3 DNA: TGTGCCATCGGTAATTTCGGAACTGAAGCTTTCTTT.

This clonotype was seen many times. V usage is TRBV11-2 and J usage is TRBJ1-1, with D unclear. V lost 5 bases and J lost 1, with 17 bases in between. This CDR3 spans 16 amino acids. CDR1 and CDR2 (germline): SGHAT, FQNNGV. CDR3: CASSPRRLGKNTEAFF. In DNA form, the CDR3 reads TGTGCCAGCAGCCCGAGAAGGTTAGGGAAGAACACTGAAGCTTTCTTT.

A few counts support this clonotype. A much larger clone lies a single base off, so this may be a read error. This chain connects TRBV11-3 to TRBJ2-3, with no clear D. This CDR3 is 13 amino acids long. CDR1 SGHNT and CDR2 YENEEA come from the germline V gene. The CDR3 bases are TGTGCCGGCAGCTTAATCAGGCCAGATACGCAGTATTTT. It is translated as CAGSLIRPDTQYF.

The chain uses TRBV6-1 and TRBJ1-5; 9 bases are a match to TRBD1. The V segment lost 7 bases and the J segment 4 bases; nucleotides outside the gene matches: 2. The V gene's germline CDR1 is MNHNS and CDR2 SASEGT. The CDR3 extends over 13 amino acids. The CDR3: CASNDRGNQPQHF. CDR3 in DNA: TGTGCCAGCAACGACAGGGGGAATCAGCCCCAGCATTTT.

Only a few counts were recorded for this clonotype. The J gene is TRBJ2-3, the V gene TRBV2, with a weak D call TRBD2 (5 bases). This CDR3 is 14 amino acids long. Germline V gives CDR1 SNHLY, CDR2 FYNNEI. V lost 8 bases and J 0 bases, leaving 12 bases between the germline ends. CDR3 sequence: CASHLSGSTDTQYF. The CDR3 coding sequence is TGTGCCAGCCATTTGAGCGGAAGCACAGATACGCAGTATTTT.